This T cell receptor (beta chain) came from a study of T cells in Graves' hyperthyroidism and ophthalmopathy. Notes on the study in general: A 13 V-J signature model discriminated ophthalmopathy versus stable hyperthyroidism. Ophthalmopathy onset followed model prediction by a median around 6.6 months.

To note about this clonotype: Its specificity is unknown.

It was RNA transcripts that yielded the amplified TCR beta CDR3 regions. When the TCR CDR3 underwent first-round RT-PCR, the HTBI primer set was used. In TCRdb, the multiplex PCR reads were re-called with MiXCR into one record per CDR3 protein. The table shows about 660,000 distinct CDR3 sequences, with nearly 45% occurring only once. The CDR3 is 15 amino acids. The junction had 8 bases not matched to a gene; V was cut back by 4 bases and J by 6 bases. Germline CDR1 reads ENHRY; CDR2 reads SYGVKD. Sequences were obtained from peripheral blood or thyroid tissue (not recorded which). The source of this sequence is an adult man with Graves' disease, either hyperthyroidism or ophthalmopathy (not recorded which). The chain is built from TRBV10-3 and TRBJ1-5, with 8 bases matching TRBD1. The CDR3 bases are TGTGCCATCAGTGCTACAAGGACAGGGTCTCAGCCCCAGCATTTT. Its protein product is CAISATRTGSQPQHF.